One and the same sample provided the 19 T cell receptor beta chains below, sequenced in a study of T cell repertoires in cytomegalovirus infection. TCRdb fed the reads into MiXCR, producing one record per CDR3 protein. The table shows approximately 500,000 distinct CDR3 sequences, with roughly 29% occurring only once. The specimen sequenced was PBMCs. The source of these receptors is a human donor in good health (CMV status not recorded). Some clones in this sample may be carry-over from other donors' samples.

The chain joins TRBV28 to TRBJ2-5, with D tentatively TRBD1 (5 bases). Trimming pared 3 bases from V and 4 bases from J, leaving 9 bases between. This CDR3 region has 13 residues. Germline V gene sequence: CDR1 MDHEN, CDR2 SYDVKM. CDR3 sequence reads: CASSLLGPETQYF. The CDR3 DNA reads TGTGCCAGCAGTTTGCTGGGGCCAGAGACCCAGTACTTC.

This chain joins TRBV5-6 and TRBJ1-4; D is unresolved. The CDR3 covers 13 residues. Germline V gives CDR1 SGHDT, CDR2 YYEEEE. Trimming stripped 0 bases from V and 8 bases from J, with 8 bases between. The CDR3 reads CASSLAGPEKLFF. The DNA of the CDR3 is TGTGCCAGCAGCTTGGCCGGGCCCGAAAAACTGTTTTTT. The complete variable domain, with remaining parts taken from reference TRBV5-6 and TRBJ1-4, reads DAGVTQSPTHLIKTRGQQVTLRCSPKSGHDTVSWYQQALGQGPQFIFQYYEEEERQRGNFPDRFSGHQFPNYSSELNVNALLLGDSALYLCASSLAGPEKLFFGSGTQLSVL.

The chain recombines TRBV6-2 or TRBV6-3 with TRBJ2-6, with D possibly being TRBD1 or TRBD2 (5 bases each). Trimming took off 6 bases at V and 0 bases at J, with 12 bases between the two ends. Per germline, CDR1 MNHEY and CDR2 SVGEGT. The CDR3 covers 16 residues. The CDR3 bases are TGTGCCAGCAGCCCATGGGGGTCCTCTGGGGCCAACGTCCTGACTTTC. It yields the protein CASSPWGSSGANVLTF.

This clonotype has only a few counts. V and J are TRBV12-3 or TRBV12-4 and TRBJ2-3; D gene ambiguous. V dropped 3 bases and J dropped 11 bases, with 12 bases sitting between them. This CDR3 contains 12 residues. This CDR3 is CASSFNERGQYF. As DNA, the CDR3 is TGTGCCAGCAGTTTTAACGAGCGAGGGCAGTATTTT.

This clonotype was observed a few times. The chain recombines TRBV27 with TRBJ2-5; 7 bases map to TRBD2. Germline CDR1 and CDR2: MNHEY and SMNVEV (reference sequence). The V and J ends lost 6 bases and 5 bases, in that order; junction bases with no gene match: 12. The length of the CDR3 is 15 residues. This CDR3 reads CASRMGGRGWETQYF. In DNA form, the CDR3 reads TGTGCCAGCAGAATGGGCGGGAGAGGTTGGGAGACCCAGTACTTC.

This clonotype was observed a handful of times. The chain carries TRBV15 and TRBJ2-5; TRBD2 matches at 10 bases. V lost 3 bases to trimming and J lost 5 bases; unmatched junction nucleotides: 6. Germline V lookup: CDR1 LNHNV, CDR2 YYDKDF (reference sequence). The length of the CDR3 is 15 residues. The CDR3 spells CATSSGAGGAETQYF. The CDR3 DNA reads TGTGCCACCAGCAGCGGAGCGGGAGGGGCGGAGACCCAGTACTTC.

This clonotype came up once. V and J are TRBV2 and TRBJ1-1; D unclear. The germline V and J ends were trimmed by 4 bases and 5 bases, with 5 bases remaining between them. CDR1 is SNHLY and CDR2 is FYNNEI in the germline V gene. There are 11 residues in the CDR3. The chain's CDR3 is CASSAWTEAFF. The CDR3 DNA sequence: TGTGCCAGCAGTGCGTGGACTGAAGCTTTCTTT.

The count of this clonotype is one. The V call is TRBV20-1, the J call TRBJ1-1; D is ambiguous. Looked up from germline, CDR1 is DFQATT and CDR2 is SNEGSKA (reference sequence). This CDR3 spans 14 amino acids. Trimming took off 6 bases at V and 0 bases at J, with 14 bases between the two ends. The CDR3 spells CSASRRSMNTEAFF. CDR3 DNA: TGCAGTGCGAGTCGACGGTCCATGAACACTGAAGCTTTCTTT.

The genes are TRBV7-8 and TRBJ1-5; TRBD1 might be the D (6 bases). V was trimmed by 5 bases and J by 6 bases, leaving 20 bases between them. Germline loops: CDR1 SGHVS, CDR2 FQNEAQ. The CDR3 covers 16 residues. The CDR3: CASSPSGGRVGQPQHF. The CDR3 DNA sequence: TGTGCCAGCAGCCCATCGGGGGGGCGAGTTGGTCAGCCCCAGCATTTT.

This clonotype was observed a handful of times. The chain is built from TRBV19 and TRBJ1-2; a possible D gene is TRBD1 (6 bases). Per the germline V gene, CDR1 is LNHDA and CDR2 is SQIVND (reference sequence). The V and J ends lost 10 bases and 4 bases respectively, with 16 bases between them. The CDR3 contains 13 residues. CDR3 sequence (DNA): TGTGCCACCTCGTTTGGAGGGGGCTATGGCTACACCTTC. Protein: CATSFGGGYGYTF.

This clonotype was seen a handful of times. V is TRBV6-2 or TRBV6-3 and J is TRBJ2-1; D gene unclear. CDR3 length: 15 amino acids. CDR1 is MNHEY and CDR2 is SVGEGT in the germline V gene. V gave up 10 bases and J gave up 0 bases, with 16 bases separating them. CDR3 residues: CATLPTSSSYNEQFF. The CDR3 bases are TGTGCCACCCTTCCCACTTCCAGCTCCTACAATGAGCAGTTCTTC.

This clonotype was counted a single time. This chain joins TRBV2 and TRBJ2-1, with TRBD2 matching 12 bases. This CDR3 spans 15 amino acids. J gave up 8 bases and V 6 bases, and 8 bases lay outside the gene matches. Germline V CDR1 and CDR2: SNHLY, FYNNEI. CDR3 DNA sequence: TGTGCCAGCAGCACCCTAGCGGGAGGGGGATATGAGCAGTTCTTC. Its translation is CASSTLAGGGYEQFF.

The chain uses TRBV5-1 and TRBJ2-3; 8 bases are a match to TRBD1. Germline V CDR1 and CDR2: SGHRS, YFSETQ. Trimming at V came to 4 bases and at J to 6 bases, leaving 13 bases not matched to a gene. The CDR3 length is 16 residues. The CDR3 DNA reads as TGCGCCAGCAGCCGATGGGACCTTTCAGGGGGCGATACGCAGTATTTT. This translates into CASSRWDLSGGDTQYF.

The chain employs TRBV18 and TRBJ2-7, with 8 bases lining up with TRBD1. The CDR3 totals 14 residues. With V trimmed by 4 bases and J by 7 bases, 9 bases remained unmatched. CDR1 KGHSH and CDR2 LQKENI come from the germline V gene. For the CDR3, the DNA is TGTGCCAGCTCACTATCGGACAGGGCCAGGGAGCAGTACTTC. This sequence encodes CASSLSDRAREQYF.

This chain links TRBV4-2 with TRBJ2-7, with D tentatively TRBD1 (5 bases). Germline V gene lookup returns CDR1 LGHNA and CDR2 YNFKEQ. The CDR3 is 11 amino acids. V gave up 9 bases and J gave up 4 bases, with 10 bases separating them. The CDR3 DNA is TGTGCCAGTGGGGCAGGATACGAGCAGTACTTC. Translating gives CASGAGYEQYF.

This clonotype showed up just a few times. CDR3: CASKPGLGNQPQHF. The CDR3 bases are TGTGCCAGCAAACCAGGACTCGGCAATCAGCCCCAGCATTTT. The chain recombines TRBV7-8 with TRBJ1-5; D is undetermined. V dropped 7 bases and J dropped 2 bases, with 12 bases sitting between them. Germline CDR1 SGHVS, CDR2 FQNEAQ. The CDR3 runs to 14 residues.

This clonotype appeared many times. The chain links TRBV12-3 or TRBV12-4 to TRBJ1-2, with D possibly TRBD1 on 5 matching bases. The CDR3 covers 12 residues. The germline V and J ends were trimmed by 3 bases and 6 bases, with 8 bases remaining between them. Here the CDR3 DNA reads TGTGCCAGCAGTTTTAGGGGCGATGGCTACACCTTC. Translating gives CASSFRGDGYTF.

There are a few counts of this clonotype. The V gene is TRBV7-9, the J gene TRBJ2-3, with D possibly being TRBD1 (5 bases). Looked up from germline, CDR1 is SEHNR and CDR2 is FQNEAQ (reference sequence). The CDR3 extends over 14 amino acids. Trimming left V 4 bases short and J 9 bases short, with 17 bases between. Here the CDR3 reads CASSSAYSRGTQYF. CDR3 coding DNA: TGTGCCAGCAGCTCGGCCTACTCAAGGGGAACGCAGTATTTT.

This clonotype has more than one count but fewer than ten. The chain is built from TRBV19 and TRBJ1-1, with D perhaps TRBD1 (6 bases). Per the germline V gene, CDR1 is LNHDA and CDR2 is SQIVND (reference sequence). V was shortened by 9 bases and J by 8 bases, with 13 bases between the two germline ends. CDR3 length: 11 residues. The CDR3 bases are TGTGCCAGCAGGGGAGGCAGCGAAGCTTTCTTT. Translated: CASRGGSEAFF.